Shown below are 12 T cell receptor beta chains from a single sample sequenced in a study of T cells after yellow fever vaccination. Via MiXCR, TCRdb re-called the 5' RACE reads, giving one row per CDR3 protein. The profile covers hundreds of thousands of distinct CDR3 sequences, with 17% appearing a single time and roughly a sixth taken by the ten largest. The sample was PBMCs, taken roughly 5 days after the first yellow fever vaccination. The source of these receptors is a man in his late teens or twenties who received the YFV17D yellow fever vaccine.

This clonotype was seen more than once but under ten times. The rearrangement links TRBV12-3 or TRBV12-4 to TRBJ2-7; TRBD1 matches at 10 bases. Unmatched junction bases numbered 3, after V lost 6 bases and J lost 7 bases. The CDR3 is made up of 12 amino acids. The CDR3 nucleotides read TGTGCCAGCAGACCGGACAGGGGGGAGCAGTACTTC. As protein: CASRPDRGEQYF.

The chain joins TRBV6-5 to TRBJ2-7, with 10 bases identical to TRBD1. This CDR3 is 12 amino acids long. Germline V gives CDR1 MNHEY, CDR2 SVGAGI. J lost 6 bases, V lost 8 bases, and 4 bases had no gene match. The CDR3 nucleotides read TGTGCCAGCGGGACAGGGGTGAGCGAGCAGTACTTC. Translated: CASGTGVSEQYF.

The genes are TRBV29-1 and TRBJ2-3, with D possibly TRBD2 on 6 matching bases. The CDR3 loop spans 13 amino acids. Trimming left V 1 base short and J 4 bases short, with 9 bases between. Germline lookup yields CDR1 SQVTM and CDR2 ANQGSEA. The CDR3 DNA sequence: TGCAGCGTTGAAGGGGGGGATTCAGATACGCAGTATTTT. Translated, it gives CSVEGGDSDTQYF.

At least ten counts were recorded for this clonotype. V gene TRBV6-5 combines with J gene TRBJ2-3; D gene unclear. The length of the CDR3 is 15 residues. V lost 0 bases, J lost 2 bases, and 9 bases lay in between. From germline, CDR1 is MNHEY and CDR2 SVGAGI. CDR3 sequence: CASSYSGTSTDTQYF. The CDR3, as DNA: TGTGCCAGCAGTTACTCAGGTACCTCCACAGATACGCAGTATTTT.

V and J are TRBV7-9 and TRBJ2-1; 7 positions match TRBD1. CDR1 SEHNR and CDR2 FQNEAQ come from the germline V gene (reference sequence). CDR3 length: 14 amino acids. The junction had 8 bases not matched to a gene; V was cut back by 8 bases and J by 4 bases. Here the CDR3 reads CASPRGPNYNEQFF. The CDR3 region has the DNA TGTGCCAGCCCTAGGGGGCCAAATTACAATGAGCAGTTCTTC.

This clonotype was observed many times. This chain joins TRBV10-3 and TRBJ2-5; TRBD2 agrees at 7 bases. CDR1 and CDR2 (germline): ENHRY, SYGVKD. The CDR3 covers 14 residues. V lost 6 bases, J lost 3 bases, and 7 bases stayed unmatched. The CDR3 DNA reads as TGTGCCATCAGCAGATCTGCGGGAGAAGAGACCCAGTACTTC. Its protein product is CAISRSAGEETQYF.

The gene calls are TRBV3-1 and TRBJ2-3; tentative D call: TRBD1 (5 bases). The V gene lost 6 bases and the J gene lost 6 bases, with 22 bases spanning the gap. CDR1 and CDR2 from the germline V gene are LGHDT and YNNKEL (reference sequence). This CDR3 contains 16 residues. The CDR3 here is CASRRKQAFGLDTQYF. CDR3 coding DNA: TGTGCCAGCAGACGGAAACAGGCGTTTGGTTTGGATACGCAGTATTTT.

This clonotype came up many times. V is TRBV12-3 or TRBV12-4 and J is TRBJ1-1, with 10 bases identical to TRBD1. The J segment lost 2 bases and the V segment lost 5 bases, leaving 8 bases of the junction unmatched. CDR3 length: 16 residues. This CDR3 is CASSLLWDRGNTEAFF. The CDR3 nucleotides are TGTGCCAGCAGTCTGCTCTGGGACAGGGGTAACACTGAAGCTTTCTTT.

The chain employs TRBV7-3 and TRBJ2-1; D is possibly TRBD1 (6 bases). This CDR3 is built from 19 residues. In germline, CDR1 is SGHTA, CDR2 FQGTGA. Trimming took 5 bases from V and 5 from J, leaving 28 bases between them. The CDR3 nucleotides read TGTGCCAGCAGCCCGTACTCTTCCGGGACACAGACAAAGGACAATGAGCAGTTCTTC. Amino acid sequence: CASSPYSSGTQTKDNEQFF.

This chain connects TRBV12-3 or TRBV12-4 to TRBJ2-5; possible D gene TRBD2, 6 bases. The V gene lost 6 bases and the J gene lost 7 bases, with 15 bases spanning the gap. This CDR3 has 13 residues. As DNA, the CDR3 is TGTGCCAGCAGCCCACCGCCGGGGGTGACCCAGTACTTC. This encodes CASSPPPGVTQYF.

This clonotype was detected a few times. The genes are TRBV19 and TRBJ1-1, with 9 positions matching TRBD1. CDR3 length equals 13 residues. V shed 10 bases and J 1 base; nucleotides not matched to a gene: 4. CDR1 LNHDA and CDR2 SQIVND come from the germline V gene (reference sequence). The DNA for the CDR3 is TGTGCCACTGCGACAGGGGGGAACACTGAAGCTTTCTTT. Amino acids: CATATGGNTEAFF. Supplemented by reference TRBV19 and TRBJ1-1, the full variable domain reads DGGITQSPKYLFRKEGQNVTLSCEQNLNHDAMYWYRQDPGQGLRLIYYSQIVNDFQKGDIAEGYSVSREKKESFPLTVTSAQKNPTAFYLCATATGGNTEAFFGQGTRLTVV.

The chain has TRBV25-1 and TRBJ1-1, with D possibly matching TRBD1 (5 bases). CDR3 length equals 15 residues. V shed 5 bases and J shed 3 bases, with 16 bases lying between them. Germline V gene lookup returns CDR1 MGHDK and CDR2 SYGVNS. The CDR3 spells CASSSLTDRYTEAFF. CDR3 in DNA: TGTGCCAGCAGTTCACTGACAGACCGCTACACTGAAGCTTTCTTT.